This T cell receptor (beta chain) was sequenced in a study of blood T cells in healthy people across ages. About the study: There was about one barcoded beta molecule captured by template switching per two T cells.

The donors, all healthy, were Caucasians living in Russia, aged about 6 to 100. For the second PCR, which ran for about 6 to 11 cycles, a sample-barcoded 5' primer and a J-beta primer mix were used. Carrying 12 random nucleotides, a template-switch adaptor labeled each individual cDNA molecule. MiXCR was run by TCRdb on the 5' RACE reads, yielding one entry per CDR3 protein. The sample consists of 700,000 to 900,000 distinct CDR3 sequences, approximately 24% of them appearing once. These same records also appear under a second study, on T cells of mothers and their children. That paper notes: Samples came from a few healthy Caucasian mothers and their six children.

The sequence was collected from a boy younger than 18 in good health. The sequenced sample was blood.

The CDR3 sequence is CARVEVEDTEAFF. CDR3 in DNA: TGTGCCAGAGTGGAGGTGGAGGACACTGAAGCTTTCTTT. The chain couples TRBV27 to TRBJ1-1, with D unclear. V was trimmed by 9 bases and J by 3 bases, leaving 14 bases between them. CDR3 size: 13 residues. CDR1 and CDR2 (germline): MNHEY, SMNVEV (reference sequence).